This TCR beta chain was retrieved from a study of T cells in localized non-small cell lung cancer. General study findings and limits: The tumor had only one region sequenced, so heterogeneity remains possible. Peak T cell clonality was found in uninvolved adjacent lung, exceeding tumor. Researchers found a median roughly 50 of the top 100 tumor clones in adjacent lung.

To note about this clone: Its target is unknown.

Assay used: immunoSEQ multiplex PCR; TCRdb lists only in-frame clones, some missing. The sample contains 50,000 to 60,000 clones, around 81% of which appear only once. Germline CDR1 is MDHEN and CDR2 is SYDVKM. V gave up 5 bases and J gave up 4 bases; unmatched junction bases: 9. The CDR3 is 15 residues long. Specimen: PBMCs, collected before any cancer treatment. This TCR derives from a woman aged 35-70 years with stage II lung adenocarcinoma. The chain has TRBV28 and TRBJ1-2, with 8 positions matching TRBD1. The CDR3 DNA is TGTGCCAGCAGTGGAAGACAGGGGACCATCTATGGCTACACCTTC. Protein product: CASSGRQGTIYGYTF.